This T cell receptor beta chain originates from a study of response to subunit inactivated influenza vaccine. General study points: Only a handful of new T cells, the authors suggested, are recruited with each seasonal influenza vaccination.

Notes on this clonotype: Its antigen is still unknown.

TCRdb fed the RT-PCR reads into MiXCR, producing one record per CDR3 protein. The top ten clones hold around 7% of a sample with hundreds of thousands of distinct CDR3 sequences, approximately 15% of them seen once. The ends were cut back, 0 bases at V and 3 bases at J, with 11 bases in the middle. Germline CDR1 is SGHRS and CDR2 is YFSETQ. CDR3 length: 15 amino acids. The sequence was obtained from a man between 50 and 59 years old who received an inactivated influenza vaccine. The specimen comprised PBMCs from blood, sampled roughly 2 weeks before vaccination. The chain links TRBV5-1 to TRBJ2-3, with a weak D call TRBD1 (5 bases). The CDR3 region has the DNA TGCGCCAGCAGCTTGGCCCTCACAGGAACAGATACGCAGTATTTT. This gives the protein CASSLALTGTDTQYF.